The 7 T cell receptor beta chains reported below all come from one sample, sequenced in a study of T cells after yellow fever vaccination. From the 5' RACE reads, TCRdb called clonotypes with MiXCR, one entry per CDR3 protein. Of around 350,000 distinct CDR3 sequences in the sample, roughly 6.1% are singletons; the top ten hold 15%. The sequences come from PBMCs, collected 5 days after the yellow fever booster vaccination. These receptor sequences come from a man aged 25 to 45 who received the YFV17D yellow fever vaccine.

The CDR3 DNA is TGTGCCAGCTCACCGTTTGCCGGGGAGCTGTTTTTT. Translating gives CASSPFAGELFF. The rearrangement uses TRBV18 and TRBJ2-2; D uncertain. This CDR3 has 12 amino acids. Germline loops: CDR1 KGHSH, CDR2 LQKENI. Trimming pared 3 bases from V and 6 bases from J, leaving 5 bases between.

The table lists this clonotype with a few counts. The CDR3 sequence is CSASDGPPGANVLTF. The CDR3 nucleotides are TGCAGTGCTAGTGACGGCCCTCCTGGGGCCAACGTCCTGACTTTC. The V call is TRBV20-1, the J call TRBJ2-6; D gene uncertain. V lost 3 bases, J lost 2 bases, and 11 bases lay in between. Germline CDR1 is DFQATT and CDR2 is SNEGSKA (reference sequence). The CDR3 loop spans 15 amino acids.

This chain connects TRBV5-1 to TRBJ2-7; TRBD2 agrees at 10 bases. V shed 4 bases and J 1 base; nucleotides not matched to a gene: 8. CDR3 size: 16 residues. CDR1 is SGHRS, CDR2 YFSETQ, per germline. DNA of the CDR3: TGCGCCAGCAGCATACAGGGGACTAGCGCGTCCTACGAGCAGTACTTC. Translated: CASSIQGTSASYEQYF.

This clonotype appeared a few times. The chain employs TRBV18 and TRBJ2-1, with a possible D match to TRBD2 (5 bases). Trimming took 4 bases from V and 0 from J, leaving 13 bases between them. CDR1 and CDR2 (germline): KGHSH, LQKENI. This CDR3 spans 16 amino acids. CDR3 sequence: CASSQILGSSYNEQFF. CDR3 nucleotide sequence: TGTGCCAGCTCACAAATATTAGGGAGCTCCTACAATGAGCAGTTCTTC. The complete variable domain, with remaining parts taken from reference TRBV18 and TRBJ2-1, reads NAGVMQNPRHLVRRRGQEARLRCSPMKGHSHVYWYRQLPEEGLKFMVYLQKENIIDESGMPKERFSAEFPKEGPSILRIQQVVRGDSAAYFCASSQILGSSYNEQFFGPGTRLTVL.

The rearrangement links TRBV7-2 to TRBJ1-3; D call uncertain. The CDR3 spans 12 residues. Germline values: CDR1 SGHTA, CDR2 FQGNSA. Trimming removed 3 bases from V and 7 bases from J, with 7 bases in between. CDR3 in DNA: TGTGCCAGCAGCTTGAGTTGGAACACCATATATTTT. This translates into CASSLSWNTIYF.

This clonotype has a handful of counts. The chain links TRBV19 to TRBJ2-2; D ambiguous. Germline lookup yields CDR1 LNHDA and CDR2 SQIVND (reference sequence). The CDR3 extends over 15 amino acids. Trimming stripped 3 bases from V and 0 bases from J, with 8 bases between. The CDR3: CASSIRRTNTGELFF. The CDR3 DNA sequence: TGTGCCAGTAGTATCAGGCGGACGAACACCGGGGAGCTGTTTTTT.

V gene TRBV19 combines with J gene TRBJ1-5; 7 positions agree with TRBD1. Germline V lookup: CDR1 LNHDA, CDR2 SQIVND (reference sequence). The CDR3 runs to 15 residues. V shed 7 bases and J 4 bases; nucleotides not matched to a gene: 10. Here the CDR3 DNA reads TGTGCCAGTAACCCTAGACAGGGTTGGAATCAGCCCCAGCATTTT. Its translation: CASNPRQGWNQPQHF.